What follows are 8 T cell receptor beta chains derived from one specimen sequenced in a study of technical replicates of blood from a handful of donors. Measured with immunoSEQ multiplex PCR; TCRdb has only the in-frame clones, and not every one. The sample lists about 98,000 clones; approximately 94% were seen once. The sample consisted of T cells isolated from PBMCs. The receptors come from a human donor in good health.

The genes are TRBV5-1 and TRBJ2-6; TRBD2 matches 8 bases. CDR1 is SGHRS, CDR2 YFSETQ, per germline. Trimming removed 1 base from V and 1 base from J; junction bases left unmatched: 13. This CDR3 has 20 residues. The CDR3 is CASSLIGSGGAISGANVLTF. Here the CDR3 DNA reads TGCGCCAGCAGCTTGATAGGATCGGGGGGGGCCATATCTGGGGCCAACGTCCTGACTTTC.

The CDR3 protein is CASSQGTIAGGPYEQYF. The CDR3 nucleotides read TGCGCCAGCAGCCAAGGCACTATAGCGGGAGGACCCTACGAGCAGTACTTC. The chain joins TRBV4-1 to TRBJ2-7; 10 bases are shared with TRBD2. The length of the CDR3 is 17 residues. The ends lost 1 base at V and 2 bases at J; junction bases unmatched: 8. Per germline, CDR1 MGHRA and CDR2 YSYEKL.

This chain connects TRBV6-5 to TRBJ1-2, with 10 bases that match TRBD1. The CDR3 has 15 amino acids. Germline values: CDR1 MNHEY, CDR2 SVGAGI. J gave up 4 bases and V 5 bases, and 7 bases lay outside the gene matches. The CDR3 sequence: CASSHYRDRGYGYTF. Written as DNA, the CDR3 is TGTGCCAGCAGTCACTACCGGGACAGGGGCTATGGCTACACCTTC.

The chain combines TRBV19 with TRBJ1-6; tentatively, D is TRBD1 (5 bases). Germline CDR1 LNHDA, CDR2 SQIVND (reference sequence). The CDR3 length is 15 residues. With 8 bases removed from V and 0 bases from J, the gap between germline ends came to 11 bases. The DNA of the CDR3 is TGTGCCAGTCAACAAGACAGCTCCTATAATTCACCCCTCCACTTT. Encoded protein: CASQQDSSYNSPLHF.

With regard to this clone: At one end the junction does not follow the germline gene, possibly because of a read error. This chain connects TRBV7-7 to TRBJ2-5; a possible D gene is TRBD1 (6 bases). This CDR3 contains 15 residues. Looked up from germline, CDR1 is SSHAT and CDR2 is FNYEAQ (reference sequence). The CDR3 here is CASSLGVDSQETQYF. CDR3 DNA sequence: TGTGCTAGCAGCTTAGGGGTGGACAGTCAAGAGACCCAGTACTTC.

CDR3 coding DNA: TGTGCCAGCAGCGCCTACCGGACAGTCCAAGAGACCCAGTACTTC. Protein product: CASSAYRTVQETQYF. The chain joins TRBV2 to TRBJ2-5; tentative D call: TRBD1 (6 bases). The germline V gene encodes CDR1 SNHLY and CDR2 FYNNEI. The CDR3 runs to 15 residues. V lost 6 bases and J 1 base, leaving 15 bases between the germline ends.

This chain joins TRBV7-6 and TRBJ2-2; D not resolved. This CDR3 contains 15 residues. CDR1 and CDR2 from the germline V gene are SGHVS and FNYEAQ. V was cut by 4 bases and J by 1 base, with 10 bases left in between. CDR3 residues: CASSSNSGNTGELFF. The CDR3 DNA reads TGTGCCAGCAGCTCCAACTCGGGGAACACCGGGGAGCTGTTTTTT.

The genes are TRBV10-1 and TRBJ1-2; no clear D. The V gene lost 6 bases and the J gene lost 1 base, with 21 bases spanning the gap. The germline V gene encodes CDR1 WNHNN and CDR2 SYGVQD (reference sequence). This CDR3 spans 17 amino acids. This CDR3 is CASSPSGERGDNYGYTF. Written as DNA, the CDR3 is TGCGCCAGCAGCCCGAGCGGAGAGCGGGGAGATAACTATGGCTACACCTTC.